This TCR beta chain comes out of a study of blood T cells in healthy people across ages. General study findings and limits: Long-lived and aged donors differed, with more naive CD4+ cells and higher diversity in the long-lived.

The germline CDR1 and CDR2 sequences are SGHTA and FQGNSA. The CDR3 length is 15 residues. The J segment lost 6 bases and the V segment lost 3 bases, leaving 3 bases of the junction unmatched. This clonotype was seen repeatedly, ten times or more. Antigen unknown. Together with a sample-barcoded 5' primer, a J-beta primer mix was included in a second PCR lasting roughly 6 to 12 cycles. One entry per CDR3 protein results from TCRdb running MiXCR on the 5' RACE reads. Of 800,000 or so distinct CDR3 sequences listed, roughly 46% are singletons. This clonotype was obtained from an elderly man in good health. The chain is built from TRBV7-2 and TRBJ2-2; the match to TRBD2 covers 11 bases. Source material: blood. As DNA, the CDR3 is TGTGCCAGCAGCTTTAGCGGGAGGGGGGCCGGGGAGCTGTTTTTT. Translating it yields CASSFSGRGAGELFF.